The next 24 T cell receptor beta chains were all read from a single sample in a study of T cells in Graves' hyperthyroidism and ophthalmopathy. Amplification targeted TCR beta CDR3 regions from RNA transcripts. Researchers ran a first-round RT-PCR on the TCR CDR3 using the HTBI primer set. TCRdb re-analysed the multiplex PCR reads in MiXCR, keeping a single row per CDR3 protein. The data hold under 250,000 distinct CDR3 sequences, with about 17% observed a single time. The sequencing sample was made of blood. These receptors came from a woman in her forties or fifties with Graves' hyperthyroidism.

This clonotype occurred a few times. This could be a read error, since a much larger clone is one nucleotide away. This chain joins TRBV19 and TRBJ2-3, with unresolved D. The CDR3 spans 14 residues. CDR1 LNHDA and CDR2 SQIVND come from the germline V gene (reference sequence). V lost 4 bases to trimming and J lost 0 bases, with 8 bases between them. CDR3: CASSTSDSTDTQYF. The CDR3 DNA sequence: TGTGCCAGTAGTACTTCGGACAGCACAGATACGCAGTATTTT. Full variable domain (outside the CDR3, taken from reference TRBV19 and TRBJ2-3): DGGITQSPKYLFRKEGQNVTLSCEQNLNHDAMYWYRQDPGQGLRLIYYSQIVNDFQKGDIAEGYSVSREKKESFPLTVTSAQKNPTAFYLCASSTSDSTDTQYFGPGTRLTVL.

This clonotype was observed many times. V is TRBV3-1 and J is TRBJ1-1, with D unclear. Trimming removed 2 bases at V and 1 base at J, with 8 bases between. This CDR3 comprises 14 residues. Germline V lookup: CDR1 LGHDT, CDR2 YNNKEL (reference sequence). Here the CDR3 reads CASSQRQPNTEAFF. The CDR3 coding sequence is TGTGCCAGCAGCCAACGTCAGCCGAACACTGAAGCTTTCTTT. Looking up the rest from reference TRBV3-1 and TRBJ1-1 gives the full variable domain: DTAVSQTPKYLVTQMGNDKSIKCEQNLGHDTMYWYKQDSKKFLKIMFSYNNKELIINETVPNRFSPKSPDKAHLNLHINSLELGDSAVYFCASSQRQPNTEAFFGQGTRLTVV.

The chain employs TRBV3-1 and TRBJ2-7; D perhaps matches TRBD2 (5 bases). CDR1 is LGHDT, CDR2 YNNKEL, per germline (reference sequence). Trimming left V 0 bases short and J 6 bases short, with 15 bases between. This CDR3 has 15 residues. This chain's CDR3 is CASSQDGRGFGEQYF. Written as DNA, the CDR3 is TGTGCCAGCAGCCAAGATGGCCGGGGTTTTGGCGAGCAGTACTTC.

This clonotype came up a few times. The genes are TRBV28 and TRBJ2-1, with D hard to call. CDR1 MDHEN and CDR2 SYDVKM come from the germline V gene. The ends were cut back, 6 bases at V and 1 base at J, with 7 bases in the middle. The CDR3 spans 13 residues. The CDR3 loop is CASSPNSYNEQFF. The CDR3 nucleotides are TGTGCCAGCAGCCCTAATTCCTACAATGAGCAGTTCTTC.

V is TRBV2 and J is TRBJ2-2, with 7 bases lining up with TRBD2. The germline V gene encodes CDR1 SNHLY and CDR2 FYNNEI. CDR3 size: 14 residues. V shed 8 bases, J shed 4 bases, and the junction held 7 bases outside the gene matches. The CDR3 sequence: CASSREKVTGELFF. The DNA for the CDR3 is TGTGCCAGCTCGCGGGAGAAGGTCACCGGGGAGCTGTTTTTT.

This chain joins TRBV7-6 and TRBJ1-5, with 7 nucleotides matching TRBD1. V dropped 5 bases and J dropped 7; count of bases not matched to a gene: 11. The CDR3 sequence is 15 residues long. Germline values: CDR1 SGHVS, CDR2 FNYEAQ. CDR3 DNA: TGTGCCAGCAGCGCCAGAACAGGGGCGGGGCAGCCCCAGCATTTT. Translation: CASSARTGAGQPQHF.

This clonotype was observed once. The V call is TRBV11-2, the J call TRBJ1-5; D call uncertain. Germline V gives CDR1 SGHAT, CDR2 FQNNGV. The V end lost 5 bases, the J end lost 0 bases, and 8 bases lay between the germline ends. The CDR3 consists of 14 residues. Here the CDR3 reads CASSPLDSNQPQHF. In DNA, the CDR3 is TGTGCCAGCAGCCCCCTGGATAGCAATCAGCCCCAGCATTTT.

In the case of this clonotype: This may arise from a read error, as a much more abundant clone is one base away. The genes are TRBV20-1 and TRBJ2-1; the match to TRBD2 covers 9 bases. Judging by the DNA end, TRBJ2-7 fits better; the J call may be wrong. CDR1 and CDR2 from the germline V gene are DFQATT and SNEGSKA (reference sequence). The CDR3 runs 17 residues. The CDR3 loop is CSASSFFLGLADNEQYF. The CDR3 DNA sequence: TGCAGTGCTAGTTCCTTTTTTTTGGGACTAGCAGATAATGAGCAGTACTTC.

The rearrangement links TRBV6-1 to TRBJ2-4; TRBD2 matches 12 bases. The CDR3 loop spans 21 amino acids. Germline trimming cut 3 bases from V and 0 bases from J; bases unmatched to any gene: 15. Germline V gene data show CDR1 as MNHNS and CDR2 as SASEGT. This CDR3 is CASSDPRLAGEMVGAKNIQYF. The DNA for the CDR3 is TGTGCCAGCAGTGATCCGAGACTAGCGGGAGAAATGGTAGGAGCCAAAAACATTCAGTACTTC.

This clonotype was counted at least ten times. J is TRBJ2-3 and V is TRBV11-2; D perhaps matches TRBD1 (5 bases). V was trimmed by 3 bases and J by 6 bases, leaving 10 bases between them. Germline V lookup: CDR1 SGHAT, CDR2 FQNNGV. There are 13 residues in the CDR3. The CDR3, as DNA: TGTGCCAGCAGCTTGGGGCTAGTCGATACGCAGTATTTT. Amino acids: CASSLGLVDTQYF.

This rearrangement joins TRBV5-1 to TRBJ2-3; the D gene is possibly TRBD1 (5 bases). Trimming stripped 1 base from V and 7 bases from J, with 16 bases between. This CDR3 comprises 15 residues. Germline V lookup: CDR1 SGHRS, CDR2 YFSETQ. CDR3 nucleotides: TGCGCCAGCAGCTTGCAGTCAGGGAACCCGAATACGCAGTATTTT. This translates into CASSLQSGNPNTQYF.

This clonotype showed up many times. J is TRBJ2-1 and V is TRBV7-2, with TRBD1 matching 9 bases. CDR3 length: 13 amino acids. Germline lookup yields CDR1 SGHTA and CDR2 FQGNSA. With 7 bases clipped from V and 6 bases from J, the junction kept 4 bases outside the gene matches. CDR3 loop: CASNTDRGNEQFF. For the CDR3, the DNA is TGTGCCAGCAACACGGACAGGGGCAATGAGCAGTTCTTC. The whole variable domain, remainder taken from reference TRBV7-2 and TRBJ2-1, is GAGVSQSPSNKVTEKGKDVELRCDPISGHTALYWYRQSLGQGLEFLIYFQGNSAPDKSGLPSDRFSAERTGGSVSTLTIQRTQQEDSAVYLCASNTDRGNEQFFGPGTRLTVL.

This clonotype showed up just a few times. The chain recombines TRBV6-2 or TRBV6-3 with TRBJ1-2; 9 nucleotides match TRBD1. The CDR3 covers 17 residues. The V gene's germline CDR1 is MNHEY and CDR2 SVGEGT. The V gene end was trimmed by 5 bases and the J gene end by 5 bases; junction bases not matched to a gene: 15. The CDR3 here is CASSPDLGTGTRYGYTF. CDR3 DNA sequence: TGTGCCAGCAGTCCAGACCTGGGGACAGGGACACGGTATGGCTACACCTTC.

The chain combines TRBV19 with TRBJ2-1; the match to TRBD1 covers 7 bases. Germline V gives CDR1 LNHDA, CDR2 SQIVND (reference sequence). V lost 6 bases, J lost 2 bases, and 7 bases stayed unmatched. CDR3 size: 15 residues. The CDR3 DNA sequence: TGTGCCAGTAGGTCGGACAGGAGTCCCTACAATGAGCAGTTCTTC. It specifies CASRSDRSPYNEQFF.

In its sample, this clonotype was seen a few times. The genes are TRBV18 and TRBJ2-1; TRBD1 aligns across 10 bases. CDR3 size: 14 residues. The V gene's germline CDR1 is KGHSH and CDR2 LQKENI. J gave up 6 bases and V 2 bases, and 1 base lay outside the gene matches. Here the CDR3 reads CASSPGTGVNEQFF. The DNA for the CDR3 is TGTGCCAGCTCACCAGGGACAGGGGTCAATGAGCAGTTCTTC.

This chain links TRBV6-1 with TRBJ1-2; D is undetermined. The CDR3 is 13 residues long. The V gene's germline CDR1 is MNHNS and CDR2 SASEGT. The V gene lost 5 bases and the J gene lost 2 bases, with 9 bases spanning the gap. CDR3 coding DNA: TGTGCCAGCAGTACCGAATTGAACTATGGCTACACCTTC. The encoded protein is CASSTELNYGYTF.

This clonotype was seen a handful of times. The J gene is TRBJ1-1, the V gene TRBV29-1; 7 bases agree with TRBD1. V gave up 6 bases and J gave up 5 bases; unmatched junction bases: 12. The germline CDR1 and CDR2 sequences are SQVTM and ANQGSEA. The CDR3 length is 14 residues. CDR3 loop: CSVQQNRGGTEAFF. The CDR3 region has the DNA TGCAGCGTCCAACAGAACAGGGGTGGGACTGAAGCTTTCTTT.

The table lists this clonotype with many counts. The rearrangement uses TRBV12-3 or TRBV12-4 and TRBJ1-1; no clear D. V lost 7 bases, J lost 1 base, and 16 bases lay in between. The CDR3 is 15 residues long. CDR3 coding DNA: TGTGCCAGCACCCTCCGTGGGGTTGCGAACACTGAAGCTTTCTTT. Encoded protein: CASTLRGVANTEAFF.

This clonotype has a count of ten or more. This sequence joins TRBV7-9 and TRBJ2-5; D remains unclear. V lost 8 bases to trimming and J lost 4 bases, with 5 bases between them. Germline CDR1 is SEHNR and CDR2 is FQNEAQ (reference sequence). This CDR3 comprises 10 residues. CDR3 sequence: CASVGETQYF. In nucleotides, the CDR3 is TGTGCCAGCGTTGGAGAGACCCAGTACTTC.

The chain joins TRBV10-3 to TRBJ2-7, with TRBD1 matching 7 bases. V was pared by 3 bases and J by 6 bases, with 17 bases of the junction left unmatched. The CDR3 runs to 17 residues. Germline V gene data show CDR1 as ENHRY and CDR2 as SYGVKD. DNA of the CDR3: TGTGCCATCAGTGAAATTCTGAAGACAGGGTCCGGTCTCGAGCAGTACTTC. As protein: CAISEILKTGSGLEQYF.

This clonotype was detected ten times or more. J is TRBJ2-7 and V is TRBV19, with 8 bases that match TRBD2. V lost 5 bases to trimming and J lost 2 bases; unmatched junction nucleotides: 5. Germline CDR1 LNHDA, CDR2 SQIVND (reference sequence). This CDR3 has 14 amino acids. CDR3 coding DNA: TGTGCCAGTAGTCGTTCGCGGGAGGCCTACGAGCAGTACTTC. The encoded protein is CASSRSREAYEQYF.

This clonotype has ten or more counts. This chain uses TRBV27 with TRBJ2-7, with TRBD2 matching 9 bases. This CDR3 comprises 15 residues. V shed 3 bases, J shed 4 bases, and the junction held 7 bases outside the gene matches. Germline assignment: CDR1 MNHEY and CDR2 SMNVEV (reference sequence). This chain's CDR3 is CASSFLREGSYEQYF. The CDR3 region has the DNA TGTGCCAGCAGTTTCTTGCGGGAGGGCTCTTACGAGCAGTACTTC.

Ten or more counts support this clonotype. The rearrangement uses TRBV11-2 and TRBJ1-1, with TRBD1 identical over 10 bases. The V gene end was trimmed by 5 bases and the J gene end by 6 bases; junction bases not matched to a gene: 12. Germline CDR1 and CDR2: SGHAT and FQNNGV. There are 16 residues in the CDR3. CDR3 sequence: CASSPTGGRANAEAFF. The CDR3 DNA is TGTGCCAGCAGCCCGACAGGGGGCAGAGCCAACGCTGAAGCTTTCTTT.

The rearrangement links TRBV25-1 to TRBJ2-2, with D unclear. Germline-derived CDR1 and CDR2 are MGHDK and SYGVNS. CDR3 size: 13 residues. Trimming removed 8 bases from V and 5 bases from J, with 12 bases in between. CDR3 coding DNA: TGTGCCAGCTCCACCTTTGCGACCGGGGAGCTGTTTTTT. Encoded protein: CASSTFATGELFF. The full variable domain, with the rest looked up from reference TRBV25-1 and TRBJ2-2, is EADIYQTPRYLVIGTGKKITLECSQTMGHDKMYWYQQDPGMELHLIHYSYGVNSTEKGDLSSESTVSRIRTEHFPLTLESARPSHTSQYLCASSTFATGELFFGEGSRLTVL.